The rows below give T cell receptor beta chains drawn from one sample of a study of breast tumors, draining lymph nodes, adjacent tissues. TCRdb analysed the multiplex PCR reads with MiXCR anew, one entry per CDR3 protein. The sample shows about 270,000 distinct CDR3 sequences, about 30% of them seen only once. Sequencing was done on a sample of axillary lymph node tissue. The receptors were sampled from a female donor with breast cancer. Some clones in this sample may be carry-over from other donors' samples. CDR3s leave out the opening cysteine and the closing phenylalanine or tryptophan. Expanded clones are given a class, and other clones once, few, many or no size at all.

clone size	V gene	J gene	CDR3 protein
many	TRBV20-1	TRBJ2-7	SAARGRDEQY
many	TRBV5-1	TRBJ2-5	ASSFATEETQY
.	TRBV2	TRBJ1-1	ASSVDRGRAAEAF
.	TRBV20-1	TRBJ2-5	SARGPAGVFSLETQY
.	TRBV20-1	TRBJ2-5	SARGGTRLETQY
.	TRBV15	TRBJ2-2	ATSSGTGELF
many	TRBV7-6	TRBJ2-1	ASSFLAGNGNNEQF
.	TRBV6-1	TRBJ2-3	ASSVSSFTDTQY
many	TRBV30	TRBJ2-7	AWNAGNYEQY
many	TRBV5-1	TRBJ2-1	ASSVGTGVINEQF
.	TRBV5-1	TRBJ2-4	ASSLGVGGGGPKNIQY
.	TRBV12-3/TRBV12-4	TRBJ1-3	ASSGGTSGNTIY
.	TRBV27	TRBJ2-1	ASRVGPVNEQF
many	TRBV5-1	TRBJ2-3	ASSLGQPDTQY
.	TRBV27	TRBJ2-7	ASSFPRDRETHEQY
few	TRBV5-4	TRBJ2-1	ASRYIQGNEQF
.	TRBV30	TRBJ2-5	AWTLQGGQEAQY
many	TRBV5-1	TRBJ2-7	ASSLAVGVEQY
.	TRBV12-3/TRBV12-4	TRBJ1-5	ASSFGAVGVPQH
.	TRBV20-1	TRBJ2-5	SATSRTSGSGETQY
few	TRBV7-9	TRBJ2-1	ASSRGAGGEQF
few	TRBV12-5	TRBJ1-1	ASGGDVGYTEAF
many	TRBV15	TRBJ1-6	ATSRDRGPEALH
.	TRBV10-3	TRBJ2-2	AISEGRELGELF
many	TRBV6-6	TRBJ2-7	ASSQGLYEQY
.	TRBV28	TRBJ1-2	ASSFLRVFGLANYGYT
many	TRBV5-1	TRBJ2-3	ASSAGTLAGGTDTQY
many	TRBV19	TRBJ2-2	ASSIPKKTVNTGELF
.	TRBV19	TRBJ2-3	ASERQGSTDTQY
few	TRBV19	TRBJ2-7	ASSTGPGPTPYEQY
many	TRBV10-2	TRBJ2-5	ASSESPFSGTPQETQY
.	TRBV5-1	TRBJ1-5	ASSVNSGVFYEH
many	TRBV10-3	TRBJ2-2	AISGGSGGTGELF
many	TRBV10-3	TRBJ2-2	AISARTGLGTGELF
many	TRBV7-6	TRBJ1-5	ASSMAGNSQPQH
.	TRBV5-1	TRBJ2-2	ASSRQGTGTGAPSTGELF
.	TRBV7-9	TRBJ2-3	ASSFSGNRGGTDTQY
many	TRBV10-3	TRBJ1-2	AISLTGVDGDLNYGYT
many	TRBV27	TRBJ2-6	ASTTSWAGANVLT
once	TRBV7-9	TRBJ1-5	ASSRDRVQEPQH
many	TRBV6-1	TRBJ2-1	ASSLSGRHNEQF
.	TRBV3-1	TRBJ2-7	ASSQDSGGAYEQY
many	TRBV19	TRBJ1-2	ASSIYGDSSGYT
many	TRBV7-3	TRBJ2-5	ASSLVATSRDGETQY
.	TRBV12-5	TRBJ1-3	ASGLVLTGTGVSGNTIY
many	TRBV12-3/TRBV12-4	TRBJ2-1	ASSSTRGIYNEQF
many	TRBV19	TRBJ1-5	ASSSVNSNQPQH
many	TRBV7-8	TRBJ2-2	ASSSLSGRALDTGELF
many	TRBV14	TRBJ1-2	ASGSGLYGYT
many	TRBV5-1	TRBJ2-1	ASSSSGLADNEQF
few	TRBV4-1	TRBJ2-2	ASSYLGGDRLAEANTGELF
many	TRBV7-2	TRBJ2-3	ASSRIAGREDTQY
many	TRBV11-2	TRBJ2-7	ASSPGAGLLSYEQY
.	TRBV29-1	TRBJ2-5	SVDGGADRGGETQY
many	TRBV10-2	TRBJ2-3	ASSEGAGPMDTQY
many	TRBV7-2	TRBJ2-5	ASSFTQETQY
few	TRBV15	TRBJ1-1	ATRRPGATGEAF
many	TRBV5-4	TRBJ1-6	ASSLEPTGSSPLH
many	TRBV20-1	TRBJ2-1	SARDLGTGWDNEQF